These 12 T cell receptor beta chains share one sample of origin, sequenced in a study of CD8+ T cells in alopecia areata. Once RNA had been extracted, it was reverse transcribed into cDNA to act as the sequencing template. Data came from immunoSEQ multiplex PCR; TCRdb stores just in-frame clones and leaves some out. The sample comprises approximately 66,000 clones, approximately 60% of which are singletons, and approximately 15% rests with the top ten. The material was CD8+ T cells sorted from blood, obtained at week 0. All receptors derive from a human donor with alopecia areata.

This sequence joins TRBV5-6 and TRBJ1-2; D remains unclear. Per the germline V gene, CDR1 is SGHDT and CDR2 is YYEEEE. V was trimmed by 0 bases and J by 4 bases, leaving 10 bases between them. This CDR3 region has 14 residues. The CDR3 nucleotides are TGTGCCAGCAGCTTGGTAGCAGATACCTATGGCTACACCTTC. This sequence encodes CASSLVADTYGYTF.

The rearrangement joins TRBV19 to TRBJ2-1; TRBD2 agrees at 13 bases. Per the germline V gene, CDR1 is LNHDA and CDR2 is SQIVND (reference sequence). CDR3 size: 13 residues. J lost 8 bases, V lost 6 bases, and 1 base had no gene match. Here the CDR3 reads CASRLAGGDEQFF. CDR3 in DNA: TGTGCCAGTAGACTAGCGGGAGGGGATGAGCAGTTCTTC.

This chain connects TRBV23-1 to TRBJ1-2; D is undetermined. TRBV23-1 is labeled an ORF, and its function is uncertain. V lost 9 bases and J 5 bases, leaving 16 bases between the germline ends. The CDR3 runs to 13 residues. The CDR3 spells CARKVGSVYGYTF. Here the CDR3 DNA reads TGCGCCAGGAAAGTGGGGTCCGTATATGGCTACACCTTC.

This clone was detected a few times. The chain couples TRBV5-1 to TRBJ2-7, with D hard to call. The CDR3 is 12 amino acids. CDR1 and CDR2 from the germline V gene are SGHRS and YFSETQ. V lost 0 bases and J lost 4, with 5 bases in between. CDR3 residues: CASSLDKYEQYF. The DNA for the CDR3 is TGCGCCAGCAGCTTGGACAAATACGAGCAGTACTTC.

The chain is built from TRBV7-9 and TRBJ2-3, with TRBD2 matching 14 bases. Germline CDR1 and CDR2: SEHNR and FQNEAQ (reference sequence). After removal of 5 bases from V and 2 bases from J, the junction contained 3 bases not matched to a gene. The CDR3 is 16 amino acids. CDR3 sequence (DNA): TGTGCCAGCAGCACGACTAGCGGGGGGGACACAGATACGCAGTATTTT. Amino acids: CASSTTSGGDTDTQYF. Combining the CDR3 with reference TRBV7-9 and TRBJ2-3 gives the whole variable domain DTGVSQNPRHKITKRGQNVTFRCDPISEHNRLYWYRQTLGQGPEFLTYFQNEAQLEKSRLLSDRFSAERPKGSFSTLEIQRTEQGDSAMYLCASSTTSGGDTDTQYFGPGTRLTVL.

The rearrangement links TRBV6-5 to TRBJ1-1; D is perhaps TRBD1 (5 bases). From germline, CDR1 is MNHEY and CDR2 SVGAGI. This CDR3 is 15 amino acids long. V lost 2 bases, J lost 0 bases, and 10 bases lay in between. The CDR3 sequence is CASSYLQGLNTEAFF. The CDR3 nucleotides are TGTGCCAGCAGTTACCTCCAGGGCCTGAACACTGAAGCTTTCTTT.

This clone came up a few times. The rearrangement uses TRBV12-5 and TRBJ2-1; 10 bases fit TRBD1. The CDR3 consists of 15 residues. The V segment lost 6 bases and the J segment 5 bases; nucleotides outside the gene matches: 7. Germline lookup yields CDR1 LGHNT and CDR2 FRNRAP. The CDR3 spells CASGSGTGVHNEQFF. In nucleotides, the CDR3 is TGTGCTAGTGGGTCCGGGACAGGGGTCCACAATGAGCAGTTCTTC.

V and J are TRBV7-6 and TRBJ2-5, with D maybe TRBD2 (6 bases). This CDR3 has 16 residues. V was trimmed by 1 base and J by 2 bases, leaving 14 bases between them. The germline gives CDR1 SGHVS, CDR2 FNYEAQ. The CDR3 DNA is TGTGCCAGCAGCTTAGAGGGACGCAGCGGGCAAGAGACCCAGTACTTC. It translates to CASSLEGRSGQETQYF.

The V call is TRBV7-9, the J call TRBJ2-7, with TRBD2 matching over 9 bases. The J segment lost 4 bases and the V segment lost 8 bases, leaving 18 bases of the junction unmatched. The CDR3 runs 17 residues. Germline CDR1 is SEHNR and CDR2 is FQNEAQ (reference sequence). CDR3 protein: CASSISGGREGRYEQYF. The CDR3 nucleotides are TGTGCCAGCTCCATCTCCGGGGGGCGGGAGGGCCGGTACGAGCAGTACTTC.

The rearrangement joins TRBV30 to TRBJ2-1, with TRBD2 matching 11 bases. CDR3 size: 15 residues. Germline values: CDR1 GTSNPN, CDR2 SVGIG (reference sequence). V gave up 2 bases and J gave up 3 bases; unmatched junction bases: 3. For the CDR3, the DNA is TGTGCCTGGAGTCTTAGCGGGAGGGGCTACAATGAGCAGTTCTTC. This sequence encodes CAWSLSGRGYNEQFF.

This chain connects TRBV18 to TRBJ2-6; D not certain. The CDR3 spans 18 residues. Germline CDR1 KGHSH, CDR2 LQKENI. V shed 3 bases and J shed 1 base, with 16 bases lying between them. CDR3 sequence: CASSPQTHALSGANVLTF. The CDR3 DNA is TGTGCCAGCTCACCGCAAACCCACGCTTTATCTGGGGCCAACGTCCTGACTTTC.

This clone has a single count. Other DNA sequences in this sample translate to the same CDR3. This rearrangement joins TRBV29-1 to TRBJ2-2; D is tentatively TRBD1 or TRBD2 (5 bases each). V was shortened by 6 bases and J by 4 bases, with 12 bases between the two germline ends. This CDR3 region has 13 residues. Per germline, CDR1 SQVTM and CDR2 ANQGSEA. DNA of the CDR3: TGCAGCGTGGCCGGGGCGCCCACCGGGGAGCTGTTTTTT. This codes for CSVAGAPTGELFF.